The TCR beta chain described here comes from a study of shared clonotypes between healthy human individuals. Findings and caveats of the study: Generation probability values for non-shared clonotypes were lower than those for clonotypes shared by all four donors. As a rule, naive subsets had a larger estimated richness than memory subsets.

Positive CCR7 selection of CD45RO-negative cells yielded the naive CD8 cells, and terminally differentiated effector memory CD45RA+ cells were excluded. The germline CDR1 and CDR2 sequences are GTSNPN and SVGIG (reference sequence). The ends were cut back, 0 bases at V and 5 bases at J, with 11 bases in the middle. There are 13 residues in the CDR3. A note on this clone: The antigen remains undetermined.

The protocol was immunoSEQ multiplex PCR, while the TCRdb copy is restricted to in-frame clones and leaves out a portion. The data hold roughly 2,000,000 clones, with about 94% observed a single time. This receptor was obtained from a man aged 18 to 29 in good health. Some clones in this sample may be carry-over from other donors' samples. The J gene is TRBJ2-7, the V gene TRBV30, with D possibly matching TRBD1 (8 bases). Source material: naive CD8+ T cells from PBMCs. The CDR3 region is CAWSVQGGDEQYF. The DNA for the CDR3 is TGTGCCTGGAGTGTACAGGGGGGGGACGAGCAGTACTTC.